One sample yielded the 20 T cell receptor beta chains listed below, sequenced in a study of neurological immune-mediated disorders. TCRdb analysed the 5' RACE reads with MiXCR anew, one entry per CDR3 protein. The data contain about 50,000 distinct CDR3 sequences, about 4% of them seen just once; the ten biggest clones take up about 3%. Specimen: PBMCs. These receptor sequences come from a man aged 50 to 60 with multiple sclerosis.

This clonotype was detected ten times or more. The V and J genes are TRBV5-1 and TRBJ2-5; TRBD2 is a possible D gene (6 bases). CDR1 SGHRS and CDR2 YFSETQ come from the germline V gene. With 0 bases removed from V and 2 bases from J, the gap between germline ends came to 11 bases. The CDR3 extends over 15 amino acids. CDR3 coding DNA: TGCGCCAGCAGCTTGGAGGGACTGAAACAAGAGACCCAGTACTTC. Protein: CASSLEGLKQETQYF.

This clonotype came up many times. The chain joins TRBV5-1 to TRBJ2-1, with 12 bases matching TRBD2. CDR3 length equals 16 residues. The V gene end was trimmed by 0 bases and the J gene end by 9 bases; junction bases not matched to a gene: 7. CDR1 and CDR2 (germline): SGHRS, YFSETQ. The CDR3 spells CASSLEWLAGGGEQFF. CDR3 coding DNA: TGCGCCAGCAGCTTGGAGTGGCTAGCGGGAGGGGGTGAGCAGTTCTTC. Drawing the rest from reference TRBV5-1 and TRBJ2-1, the complete variable domain is KAGVTQTPRYLIKTRGQQVTLSCSPISGHRSVSWYQQTPGQGLQFLFEYFSETQRNKGNFPGRFSGRQFSNSRSEMNVSTLELGDSALYLCASSLEWLAGGGEQFFGPGTRLTVL.

This clonotype was counted at least ten times. The CDR3 nucleotides read TGTGCCAGCATCCTCCCTTGGGGTTGCACAGATACGCAGTATTTT. It specifies CASILPWGCTDTQYF. This chain connects TRBV28 to TRBJ2-3; unclear D gene. Trimming removed 7 bases at V and 1 base at J, with 15 bases between. In germline, CDR1 is MDHEN, CDR2 SYDVKM. This CDR3 is built from 15 residues. The full variable domain, completed using reference TRBV28 and TRBJ2-3, is DVKVTQSSRYLVKRTGEKVFLECVQDMDHENMFWYRQDPGLGLRLIYFSYDVKMKEKGDIPEGYSVSREKKERFSLILESASTNQTSMYLCASILPWGCTDTQYFGPGTRLTVL.

At least ten counts were recorded for this clonotype. The chain has TRBV20-1 and TRBJ1-6; D is ambiguous. The V end lost 6 bases, the J end lost 7 bases, and 13 bases lay between the germline ends. Germline-derived CDR1 and CDR2 are DFQATT and SNEGSKA (reference sequence). CDR3 length: 13 residues. CDR3: CSAYGVGNSPLHF. CDR3 nucleotides: TGCAGTGCATACGGGGTTGGGAATTCACCCCTCCACTTT.

This clonotype was found a few times. The chain is built from TRBV20-1 and TRBJ2-7; D is possibly TRBD1 or TRBD2 (5 bases each). From germline, CDR1 is DFQATT and CDR2 SNEGSKA (reference sequence). The CDR3 is 13 residues long. V lost 1 base to trimming and J lost 3 bases, with 10 bases between them. CDR3 DNA: TGCAGTGCTAGAGTCGGGACGGACTACGAGCAGTACTTC. Protein sequence: CSARVGTDYEQYF.

This clonotype showed up many times. V and J are TRBV5-1 and TRBJ1-1, with D unclear. This CDR3 comprises 13 residues. CDR1 and CDR2 from the germline V gene are SGHRS and YFSETQ. V dropped 5 bases and J dropped 0 bases, with 8 bases sitting between them. CDR3 sequence: CASRGLMNTEAFF. The CDR3 DNA is TGCGCCAGCAGGGGTCTAATGAACACTGAAGCTTTCTTT.

This clonotype came up many times. The chain couples TRBV29-1 to TRBJ2-7; D may be TRBD1 (5 bases). Per the germline V gene, CDR1 is SQVTM and CDR2 is ANQGSEA. The CDR3 sequence is 14 residues long. Trimming took off 4 bases at V and 4 bases at J, with 17 bases between the two ends. The CDR3 loop reads CSVGAPRVPYEQYF. CDR3 nucleotides: TGCAGCGTTGGGGCCCCCAGGGTCCCGTACGAGCAGTACTTC.

The chain combines TRBV12-3 or TRBV12-4 with TRBJ2-3; TRBD2 might be the D (5 bases). V gave up 6 bases and J gave up 6 bases, with 13 bases separating them. The CDR3 consists of 13 residues. Here the CDR3 DNA reads TGTGCCAGCAGCCGCGGCGGGTTGGATACGCAGTATTTT. As protein: CASSRGGLDTQYF.

This clonotype is medium-sized in the sample. The chain recombines TRBV12-3 or TRBV12-4 with TRBJ2-3; TRBD1 aligns across 9 bases. The J segment lost 1 base and the V segment lost 4 bases, leaving 0 bases of the junction unmatched. This CDR3 is built from 14 residues. For the CDR3, the DNA is TGTGCCAGCAGTTGGACAGGGGGCACAGATACGCAGTATTTT. It translates to CASSWTGGTDTQYF.

This clonotype was found a few times. The V call is TRBV20-1, the J call TRBJ2-2; D is possibly TRBD2 (7 bases). The CDR3 spans 12 residues. Trimming took off 6 bases at V and 9 bases at J, with 14 bases between the two ends. The germline gives CDR1 DFQATT, CDR2 SNEGSKA (reference sequence). For the CDR3, the DNA is TGCAGTGCCTACGCGGGGGCCCGGGAGCTGTTTTTT. It codes for CSAYAGARELFF.

Many counts were recorded for this clonotype. The CDR3 is CASSYGTDYEQYF. DNA of the CDR3: TGCGCCAGCAGCTATGGGACTGACTACGAGCAGTACTTC. The V call is TRBV5-1, the J call TRBJ2-7, with D maybe TRBD2 (6 bases). CDR3 length: 13 residues. Germline V lookup: CDR1 SGHRS, CDR2 YFSETQ. V lost 3 bases and J 3 bases, leaving 10 bases between the germline ends.

A remark on this clonotype: The final CDR3 position lacks the conserved phenylalanine or tryptophan, pointing to a likely read error. The genes are TRBV7-9 and TRBJ2-5, with D perhaps given as TRBD1 or TRBD2 (5 bases each). V was shortened by 2 bases and J by 4 bases, with 29 bases between the two germline ends. The germline V gene has CDR1 SEHNR and CDR2 FQNEAQ (reference sequence). There are 20 residues in the CDR3. In DNA form, the CDR3 reads TGTGCCAGCAGCTTATCCCCCGCGACAGCAGGCCTTAATGGGAGAGAGACCCAGTACATC. Its protein product is CASSLSPATAGLNGRETQYI.

This clonotype has at least ten counts. The rearrangement uses TRBV4-2 and TRBJ1-5; D remains unclear. The CDR3 length is 13 residues. Germline CDR1 is LGHNA and CDR2 is YNFKEQ. The V end was cut by 4 bases, the J end by 8 bases, with 12 bases between. The CDR3, as DNA: TGTGCCAGCAGCCCCCTTTCTGGGGAGCCCCAGCATTTT. This codes for CASSPLSGEPQHF.

This clonotype was picked up a small number of times. This could be a read error, since a much larger clone is one nucleotide away. The genes are TRBV28 and TRBJ2-4; 7 nucleotides match TRBD1. The germline V gene has CDR1 MDHEN and CDR2 SYDVKM. The CDR3 contains 14 residues. CDR3 sequence: CASSWGTAEKIQYF. DNA of the CDR3: TGTGCCAGCAGCTGGGGGACAGCTGAAAAAATTCAGTACTTC.

This clonotype was observed many times. The chain recombines TRBV6-6 with TRBJ2-7, with TRBD2 identical over 8 bases. The germline CDR1 and CDR2 sequences are MNHNY and SVGAGI (reference sequence). CDR3 size: 16 residues. V shed 0 bases, J shed 7 bases, and the junction held 11 bases outside the gene matches. The CDR3 DNA is TGTGCCAGCAGTTACTCAGGATCGAGCGGGAGTGGGGAGCAGTACTTC. It codes for CASSYSGSSGSGEQYF.

The J gene is TRBJ2-2, the V gene TRBV7-2; no reliable D call. The CDR3 consists of 15 residues. Trimming left V 7 bases short and J 1 base short, with 13 bases between. Germline V gives CDR1 SGHTA, CDR2 FQGNSA. CDR3 DNA: TGTGCCAGCACCCTCCCGGGCCAGAACACCGGGGAGCTGTTTTTT. Protein: CASTLPGQNTGELFF.

This clonotype was picked up many times. CDR3 nucleotides: TGTGCCAGCAGCTTTGCGCGGGAGGTCGGGAATGAGCAGTTCTTC. Translated: CASSFAREVGNEQFF. This sequence joins TRBV7-9 and TRBJ2-1, with TRBD2 matching over 8 bases. The CDR3 sequence is 15 residues long. Germline V CDR1 and CDR2: SEHNR, FQNEAQ (reference sequence). Unmatched junction bases numbered 8, after V lost 3 bases and J lost 7 bases. The whole variable domain, filled in from reference TRBV7-9 and TRBJ2-1, reads DTGVSQNPRHKITKRGQNVTFRCDPISEHNRLYWYRQTLGQGPEFLTYFQNEAQLEKSRLLSDRFSAERPKGSFSTLEIQRTEQGDSAMYLCASSFAREVGNEQFFGPGTRLTVL.

This clonotype has just a few counts. The gene calls are TRBV6-1 and TRBJ2-4, with 9 positions matching TRBD1. Losses at the gene ends were 4 bases for V and 3 bases for J; bases not matched to a gene: 16. From germline, CDR1 is MNHNS and CDR2 SASEGT. This CDR3 contains 19 residues. The CDR3: CASSGPGTGKYKGKNIQYF. In nucleotides, the CDR3 is TGTGCCAGCAGTGGCCCCGGGACAGGGAAATATAAGGGCAAAAACATTCAGTACTTC.

At least ten counts were recorded for this clonotype. The J gene is TRBJ2-1, the V gene TRBV20-1; D is possibly TRBD2 (5 bases). CDR1 and CDR2 (germline): DFQATT, SNEGSKA (reference sequence). Trimming shortened V by 3 bases and J by 2 bases, and 11 bases separated the two germline ends. This CDR3 region has 14 residues. The CDR3 region has the DNA TGCAGTGCTAGCAAAATCGGGGCCTACAATGAGCAGTTCTTC. This translates into CSASKIGAYNEQFF.

J is TRBJ2-1 and V is TRBV18; D is perhaps TRBD1 or TRBD2 (5 bases each). The CDR3 extends over 11 amino acids. The V gene lost 1 base and the J gene lost 12 bases, with 7 bases spanning the gap. CDR1 is KGHSH, CDR2 LQKENI, per germline. CDR3 protein: CASSPQRGQFF. CDR3 coding DNA: TGTGCCAGCTCACCACAGAGGGGGCAGTTCTTC.